By sample share, the clone carrying this T cell receptor (delta chain) is medium-sized (0.01 to 0.1%). Its target is unknown. The data stem from a study of delta chains in infants with herpesvirus infections. Study background: A Ugandan infant cohort was followed from birth for primary CMV. Findings of the study overall: Three infants infected before 120 days plus one congenital case had the public Vdelta1 clonotype. The public clonotype appeared only at the first post-infection time point and was absent in uninfected infants. Caveat: small sample size and no race- or environment-matched controls.

Reverse transcription of PBMC RNA used primers specific for the gamma and delta chains. With CATT, TCRdb re-called clones from the RT-PCR reads. The profile shows over a thousand delta-chain clones, around 28% of them singletons. CDR3 length: 20 amino acids. The V and J ends lost 4 bases and 1 base, in that order; junction bases with no gene match: 19. Germline V gene lookup returns CDR1 TSWWSYY and CDR2 QGS. The chain links TRDV1 to TRDJ1; 9 bases agree with TRDD3. Sequenced material: peripheral blood, taken at time point 1 of longitudinal follow-up. This sequence was found in a human donor who was a Ugandan infant, either HIV-exposed or HIV-unexposed (not recorded which). The CDR3 loop reads CALGALPVLRGIHVTDKLIF. CDR3 DNA: TGTGCTCTTGGGGCACTACCTGTCCTACGGGGGATACACGTCACCGATAAACTCATCTTT.